The entry below gives a single T cell receptor beta chain sequence along with its context. Trimming at V came to 4 bases and at J to 0 bases, leaving 6 bases not matched to a gene. The CDR3 is 16 amino acids. Germline CDR1 and CDR2: MGHRA and YSYEKL. These data belong to a study of blood T cell repertoires in COVID-19. Here immunoSEQ multiplex PCR was the method, and the copy in TCRdb shows in-frame clones only, minus some. The sample has approximately 150,000 clones, about nine tenths seen once; the top ten hold 18%. This clonotype was sampled from a man between 60 and 75 years old with active or convalescent COVID-19. Sample: peripheral blood. The rearrangement links TRBV4-1 to TRBJ1-3; 7 positions agree with TRBD1. In DNA form, the CDR3 reads TGCGCCAGCAGCCTTGGACAGGCCTACTCTGGAAACACCATATATTTT. This encodes CASSLGQAYSGNTIYF.